Each of the 30 T cell receptor beta chains below was sequenced from the same sample in a study of regulatory T cells in long-lasting Graves disease. Time point given: newly diagnosed GD, antithyroid drugs for less than 3 months. Researchers made the TCR library from RNA that was extracted from PBMCs. Construction of the TCR beta libraries employed iRepertoire HTBI primers in conjunction with Arm-PCR of CDR3 regions. Using its own MiXCR run on the multiplex PCR reads, TCRdb lists one record per CDR3 protein. The sample has some 560,000 distinct CDR3 sequences, about 16% seen once. In addition, the sample was reused for a study of T cells in Graves' hyperthyroidism and ophthalmopathy.

This material consisted of peripheral blood mononuclear cells (PBMCs), taken at new diagnosis, from a patient treated with antithyroid drugs. The receptors originated from a woman aged 40 to 65 with Graves disease.

A word on this clonotype: This may be a read error, as it is one base from a much larger clone. The rearrangement links TRBV7-3 to TRBJ1-1, with a weak D call TRBD1 (6 bases). V lost 2 bases, J lost 4 bases, and 14 bases lay in between. The CDR3 sequence is 15 residues long. CDR1 and CDR2 (germline): SGHTA, FQGTGA. The chain's CDR3 is CASSLQGGTSTEAFF. CDR3 in DNA: TGTGCCAGCAGCTTACAAGGGGGGACGAGCACTGAAGCTTTCTTT.

This clonotype was recorded at least ten times. This sequence joins TRBV18 and TRBJ1-2; D unclear. Germline CDR1 and CDR2: KGHSH and LQKENI. V was shortened by 4 bases and J by 8 bases, with 11 bases between the two germline ends. The CDR3 sequence is 12 residues long. CDR3 in DNA: TGTGCCAGCTCACAAGGACCCGAGGGCTACACCTTC. Protein sequence: CASSQGPEGYTF.

V usage is TRBV19 and J usage is TRBJ1-1; TRBD1 is a possible D gene (6 bases). V lost 4 bases to trimming and J lost 0 bases, with 21 bases between them. The CDR3 is 18 residues long. The germline V gene has CDR1 LNHDA and CDR2 SQIVND (reference sequence). CDR3 region: CASSRYREGRKMNTEAFF. The CDR3 nucleotides read TGTGCCAGTAGTAGATACAGGGAGGGGAGAAAAATGAACACTGAAGCTTTCTTT.

This clonotype was picked up many times. This chain connects TRBV3-1 to TRBJ1-5; D is unclear. V dropped 4 bases and J dropped 6 bases, with 13 bases sitting between them. There are 14 residues in the CDR3. Germline V gives CDR1 LGHDT, CDR2 YNNKEL (reference sequence). CDR3 loop: CASSPYLAPQPQHF. CDR3 sequence (DNA): TGTGCCAGCAGCCCCTACCTCGCTCCTCAGCCCCAGCATTTT.

The chain uses TRBV20-1 and TRBJ2-1; 9 bases line up with TRBD1. CDR1 DFQATT and CDR2 SNEGSKA come from the germline V gene (reference sequence). The CDR3 loop spans 11 amino acids. The CDR3 DNA is TGCAGAGCGGACAGGGGCCATGAGCAGTTCTTC. This codes for CRADRGHEQFF.

This clonotype was picked up many times. The chain couples TRBV18 to TRBJ1-2; D is ambiguous. The CDR3 covers 15 residues. In germline, CDR1 is KGHSH, CDR2 LQKENI. Deletions cut 2 bases from V and 0 bases from J, with 10 bases between. CDR3 residues: CASSPAMEANYGYTF. CDR3 DNA sequence: TGTGCCAGCTCACCAGCCATGGAAGCTAACTATGGCTACACCTTC.

This clonotype was counted ten times or more. V is TRBV12-3 or TRBV12-4 and J is TRBJ1-2, with 10 bases matching TRBD1. CDR3 size: 14 residues. The V gene end was trimmed by 6 bases and the J gene end by 2 bases; junction bases not matched to a gene: 3. In DNA form, the CDR3 reads TGTGCCAGCAGCTTGGGACAGGGGAACTATGGCTACACCTTC. It encodes CASSLGQGNYGYTF.

This clonotype was seen once. V usage is TRBV6-1 and J usage is TRBJ1-1; D unresolved. V was shortened by 7 bases and J by 1 base, with 10 bases between the two germline ends. The CDR3 runs to 13 residues. Germline CDR1 MNHNS, CDR2 SASEGT. CDR3 bases: TGTGCCAGCAAGTTCTTGGAGAACACTGAAGCTTTCTTT. Protein sequence: CASKFLENTEAFF.

The genes are TRBV3-1 and TRBJ1-2, with 9 bases identical to TRBD1. V lost 3 bases, J lost 8 bases, and 4 bases stayed unmatched. CDR3 size: 13 residues. Germline V gene lookup returns CDR1 LGHDT and CDR2 YNNKEL (reference sequence). As DNA, the CDR3 is TGTGCCAGCAGCCATAGGACAGGGGAAGGCTACACCTTC. Translation: CASSHRTGEGYTF. The variable domain in full, completed from reference TRBV3-1 and TRBJ1-2, reads DTAVSQTPKYLVTQMGNDKSIKCEQNLGHDTMYWYKQDSKKFLKIMFSYNNKELIINETVPNRFSPKSPDKAHLNLHINSLELGDSAVYFCASSHRTGEGYTFGSGTRLTVV.

This clonotype was seen at least ten times. The chain carries TRBV2 and TRBJ2-5; D gene uncertain. Germline V gene lookup returns CDR1 SNHLY and CDR2 FYNNEI. V lost 1 base and J lost 7, with 4 bases in between. CDR3 length: 11 amino acids. DNA of the CDR3: TGTGCCAGCAGTGAAGGGGGGACCCAGTACTTC. Encoded protein: CASSEGGTQYF.

This clonotype has only a few counts. The gene calls are TRBV19 and TRBJ1-1, with D unresolved. The V end lost 7 bases, the J end lost 2 bases, and 11 bases lay between the germline ends. CDR1 is LNHDA and CDR2 is SQIVND in the germline V gene (reference sequence). The length of the CDR3 is 13 residues. CDR3 protein: CASTERVNTEAFF. CDR3 nucleotides: TGTGCCAGTACCGAGAGGGTTAACACTGAAGCTTTCTTT. The full variable domain, its missing parts supplied by reference TRBV19 and TRBJ1-1, is DGGITQSPKYLFRKEGQNVTLSCEQNLNHDAMYWYRQDPGQGLRLIYYSQIVNDFQKGDIAEGYSVSREKKESFPLTVTSAQKNPTAFYLCASTERVNTEAFFGQGTRLTVV.

This clonotype was observed many times. The chain joins TRBV3-1 to TRBJ1-1, with no clear D. V shed 6 bases and J shed 5 bases, with 19 bases lying between them. From germline, CDR1 is LGHDT and CDR2 YNNKEL (reference sequence). The CDR3 covers 15 residues. In nucleotides, the CDR3 is TGTGCCAGCAGTCGCGGCCTGGCCGGCGGGACTGAAGCTTTCTTT. Residues: CASSRGLAGGTEAFF.

This clonotype was counted many times. The chain links TRBV2 to TRBJ2-3, with D maybe TRBD2 (6 bases). The ends were cut back, 4 bases at V and 2 bases at J, with 13 bases in the middle. Germline V CDR1 and CDR2: SNHLY, FYNNEI. The CDR3 contains 15 residues. As DNA, the CDR3 is TGTGCCAGCAGTGTTGACGGACTATCCACAGATACGCAGTATTTT. This codes for CASSVDGLSTDTQYF.

This clonotype was found many times. The V call is TRBV13, the J call TRBJ2-1; D unclear. Germline CDR1 reads PRHDT; CDR2 reads FYEKMQ (reference sequence). V dropped 5 bases and J dropped 8 bases, with 13 bases sitting between them. The CDR3 covers 13 residues. CDR3 DNA: TGTGCCAGCAGCCCCCGACAAAGCGATGAGCAGTTCTTC. Its translation is CASSPRQSDEQFF.

This chain joins TRBV11-2 and TRBJ2-5; possible D gene TRBD1, 5 bases. This CDR3 comprises 15 residues. V lost 2 bases and J 5 bases, leaving 15 bases between the germline ends. Germline assignment: CDR1 SGHAT and CDR2 FQNNGV. For the CDR3, the DNA is TGTGCCAGCAGCTTAAATTTGGGGCCCGGGGAGACCCAGTACTTC. Protein sequence: CASSLNLGPGETQYF.

Many counts were recorded for this clonotype. The rearrangement links TRBV7-2 to TRBJ2-7; 7 bases map to TRBD1. This CDR3 comprises 16 residues. Germline loops: CDR1 SGHTA, CDR2 FQGNSA. V lost 5 bases and J lost 0; bases outside the gene matches: 10. The CDR3 loop reads CASSIAGTVSSYEQYF. Written as DNA, the CDR3 is TGTGCCAGCAGCATTGCCGGGACAGTCAGCTCCTACGAGCAGTACTTC.

This clonotype has a handful of counts. V gene TRBV5-1 combines with J gene TRBJ1-1; a possible D gene is TRBD1 (6 bases). The CDR3 runs 16 residues. Germline V gives CDR1 SGHRS, CDR2 YFSETQ. Between the trimmed V and J ends, which lost 4 bases and 0 bases, there was a span of 16 bases. CDR3 sequence (DNA): TGCGCCAGCAGCCCCCAATGGGGGGGCCTGAACACTGAAGCTTTCTTT. Protein sequence: CASSPQWGGLNTEAFF.

This clonotype was recorded at least ten times. The chain joins TRBV20-1 to TRBJ2-7; a weak D match, TRBD1 (6 bases). Trimming pared 6 bases from V and 2 bases from J, leaving 23 bases between. CDR3 length equals 16 residues. CDR1 is DFQATT, CDR2 SNEGSKA, per germline (reference sequence). The CDR3 DNA reads TGCAGTGCCACAGGCTGGGCTTGGGGGCCCCCCTACGAGCAGTACTTC. Translation gives CSATGWAWGPPYEQYF.

This clonotype was found many times. The rearrangement links TRBV6-2 or TRBV6-3 to TRBJ2-1; possibly TRBD1 or TRBD2 for D (6 bases each). Trimming took off 2 bases at V and 6 bases at J, with 14 bases between the two ends. Germline CDR1 MNHEY, CDR2 SVGEGT. The CDR3 totals 15 residues. CDR3 nucleotide sequence: TGTGCCAGCAGTTACAGGGGGGTGATTAGCAATGAGCAGTTCTTC. Its translation: CASSYRGVISNEQFF.

About this clonotype itself: A much larger clone lies a single base off, so this may be a read error. This rearrangement joins TRBV7-2 to TRBJ1-5; D unresolved. Germline loops: CDR1 SGHTA, CDR2 FQGNSA. V was cut by 5 bases and J by 5 bases, with 10 bases left in between. The CDR3 consists of 13 residues. The CDR3 spells CTSSVTVDQPQHF. The CDR3 coding sequence is TGTACCAGCAGCGTAACGGTCGATCAGCCCCAGCATTTT.

The J gene is TRBJ1-5, the V gene TRBV3-1; D may be TRBD1 (6 bases). The V gene's germline CDR1 is LGHDT and CDR2 YNNKEL (reference sequence). The V and J ends lost 1 base and 6 bases respectively, with 13 bases between them. This CDR3 is 15 amino acids long. The CDR3: CASSQVAGASQPQHF. CDR3 bases: TGTGCCAGCAGCCAAGTCGCGGGGGCATCTCAGCCCCAGCATTTT.

This clonotype was found many times. The chain couples TRBV7-2 to TRBJ2-2; the D gene is possibly TRBD2 (6 bases). V shed 0 bases and J shed 5 bases, with 10 bases lying between them. CDR1 is SGHTA, CDR2 FQGNSA, per germline. The CDR3 runs 15 residues. CDR3 residues: CASSLAGGVTGELFF. The CDR3 DNA is TGTGCCAGCAGCTTAGCGGGGGGAGTGACCGGGGAGCTGTTTTTT.

This clonotype was found many times. The chain uses TRBV3-1 and TRBJ1-5; D uncertain. Germline V gene data show CDR1 as LGHDT and CDR2 as YNNKEL (reference sequence). The CDR3 is 15 amino acids. Between the trimmed V and J ends, which lost 4 bases and 6 bases, there was a span of 16 bases. The CDR3 DNA follows: TGTGCCAGCAGCCGAGATCCGACGGGAGGTCAGCCCCAGCATTTT. As protein: CASSRDPTGGQPQHF.

Only a few counts were recorded for this clonotype. A much more abundant neighbour one base away suggests this may be a read error. DNA for the CDR3: TGCGCCAGCAGCTTGGCCTTGCAGGGAGGGGTGACTGAAGCTTTCTTT. It specifies CASSLALQGGVTEAFF. The chain links TRBV5-1 to TRBJ1-1; tentatively, D is TRBD1 (5 bases). The CDR3 sequence is 16 residues long. Trimming shortened V by 0 bases and J by 5 bases, and 17 bases separated the two germline ends. Germline CDR1 SGHRS, CDR2 YFSETQ.

This clonotype was picked up many times. The chain recombines TRBV5-1 with TRBJ2-7, with D possibly being TRBD2 (5 bases). This CDR3 is built from 15 residues. The germline gives CDR1 SGHRS, CDR2 YFSETQ. V was pared by 4 bases and J by 7 bases, with 21 bases between. CDR3 nucleotides: TGCGCCAGCAGCCTATACCGGACTGGAACCGAGGAGCAGTACTTC. The encoded protein is CASSLYRTGTEEQYF.

This clonotype was seen ten or more times. V and J are TRBV11-2 and TRBJ1-1; no reliable D call. V was trimmed by 0 bases and J by 5 bases, leaving 7 bases between them. The CDR3 totals 13 residues. Per the germline V gene, CDR1 is SGHAT and CDR2 is FQNNGV. This CDR3 reads CASSLDGWTEAFF. The DNA for the CDR3 is TGTGCCAGCAGCTTAGATGGGTGGACTGAAGCTTTCTTT. Full variable domain (outside the CDR3, taken from reference TRBV11-2 and TRBJ1-1): EAGVAQSPRYKIIEKRQSVAFWCNPISGHATLYWYQQILGQGPKLLIQFQNNGVVDDSQLPKDRFSAERLKGVDSTLKIQPAKLEDSAVYLCASSLDGWTEAFFGQGTRLTVV.

The chain is built from TRBV20-1 and TRBJ2-5; 8 bases are shared with TRBD2. The germline V gene has CDR1 DFQATT and CDR2 SNEGSKA (reference sequence). This CDR3 contains 17 residues. Trimming took 0 bases from V and 1 from J; bases not matched to a gene: 10. This CDR3 reads CSARDIEVAGSQETQYF. Written as DNA, the CDR3 is TGCAGTGCTAGAGATATCGAGGTAGCGGGGTCCCAAGAGACCCAGTACTTC.

V gene TRBV12-3 or TRBV12-4 combines with J gene TRBJ2-7, with 13 bases aligning to TRBD2. V dropped 7 bases and J dropped 0; count of bases not matched to a gene: 12. The CDR3 is made up of 18 amino acids. CDR3: CASTQTRGLAGSSYEQYF. The CDR3 DNA sequence: TGTGCCAGCACCCAAACCAGGGGACTAGCGGGGTCCTCCTACGAGCAGTACTTC.

The sample holds a few counts of this clonotype. The CDR3 reads CASSSDLSGYTF. Written as DNA, the CDR3 is TGCGCCAGCAGCTCCGACCTCAGTGGCTACACCTTC. The gene calls are TRBV5-1 and TRBJ1-2, with D unclear. V was clipped by 3 bases and J by 7 bases, with 10 bases between them. Germline V gene sequence: CDR1 SGHRS, CDR2 YFSETQ. This CDR3 has 12 amino acids.

This clonotype showed up many times. The V call is TRBV12-3 or TRBV12-4, the J call TRBJ1-3, with D uncertain. With 5 bases removed from V and 4 bases from J, the gap between germline ends came to 12 bases. This CDR3 has 14 residues. CDR3 region: CASSPTPNGNTIYF. Here the CDR3 DNA reads TGTGCCAGCAGTCCGACTCCCAACGGAAACACCATATATTTT.